Below are 4 T cell receptor beta chains sequenced from a single sample in a study of shared clonotypes between healthy human individuals. Profiled with immunoSEQ multiplex PCR; TCRdb holds only in-frame clones, not every one. Of millions of clones in the sample, about 92% were seen once. Sequenced: naive CD4+ T cells sorted from blood. The subset was: CD45RA+ positively selected. These receptors all stem from a man aged 18 to 35 in good health.

The chain has TRBV18 and TRBJ2-7, with TRBD1 matching over 7 bases. Germline values: CDR1 KGHSH, CDR2 LQKENI. CDR3 length equals 14 residues. Trimming cost V 6 bases and J 2 bases; bases outside gene matches: 7. This CDR3 is CASSREGGPYEQYF. The CDR3 DNA follows: TGTGCCAGCTCCCGGGAAGGGGGCCCCTACGAGCAGTACTTC.

A word on this clone: This CDR3 is also generated by other DNA sequences in the sample. The rearrangement links TRBV19 to TRBJ2-2; D remains ambiguous. Deletions cut 5 bases from V and 0 bases from J, with 7 bases between. This CDR3 region has 14 residues. Germline V gene sequence: CDR1 LNHDA, CDR2 SQIVND (reference sequence). The chain's CDR3 is CASSPGPNTGELFF. The CDR3 nucleotides are TGTGCCAGTAGTCCCGGACCGAACACCGGGGAGCTGTTTTTT.

This chain links TRBV19 with TRBJ2-1; 8 bases map to TRBD2. The germline V gene has CDR1 LNHDA and CDR2 SQIVND (reference sequence). Trimming cost V 7 bases and J 0 bases; bases outside gene matches: 5. CDR3 size: 15 residues. The CDR3 sequence: CASTREGSSYNEQFF. DNA for the CDR3: TGTGCCAGTACTCGGGAGGGCAGCTCCTACAATGAGCAGTTCTTC. Full variable domain (missing parts from reference TRBV19 and TRBJ2-1): DGGITQSPKYLFRKEGQNVTLSCEQNLNHDAMYWYRQDPGQGLRLIYYSQIVNDFQKGDIAEGYSVSREKKESFPLTVTSAQKNPTAFYLCASTREGSSYNEQFFGPGTRLTVL.

The chain uses TRBV6-1 and TRBJ2-5; tentatively, D is TRBD1 (5 bases). Germline CDR1 MNHNS, CDR2 SASEGT. The CDR3 has 15 amino acids. Trimming removed 4 bases at V and 4 bases at J, with 16 bases between. The CDR3: CASSVLAGLGETQYF. The CDR3 DNA follows: TGTGCCAGCAGTGTTTTGGCAGGGTTGGGAGAGACCCAGTACTTC.